This is a list of T cell receptor beta chains from one sample in a study of T cells after yellow fever vaccination. Using its own MiXCR run on the 5' RACE reads, TCRdb lists one record per CDR3 protein. The top ten clones hold approximately 15% of a sample with hundreds of thousands of distinct CDR3 sequences, about a sixth of them seen once. This sample comprised PBMCs, obtained more than 4 days after the first yellow fever vaccination. Every receptor here comes from a man younger than 30 who received the YFV17D yellow fever vaccine. Both conserved end residues are part of each CDR3. D genes are given only for firm matches. Part of the rows lack a size; the others show once, few, many or a class for expanded clones.

clone size,J gene,V gene,D gene,CDR3 protein,CDR3 DNA
NA,TRBJ2-1,TRBV20-1,TRBD1,CSARDPDRDNEQFF,TGCAGTGCTAGAGACCCGGACAGGGACAATGAGCAGTTCTTC
few,TRBJ1-2,TRBV9,TRBD1,CASSVDQGANYGYTF,TGTGCCAGCAGCGTAGATCAGGGGGCGAACTATGGCTACACCTTC
NA,TRBJ2-3,TRBV5-6,NA,CASGQGTSTDTQYF,TGTGCCAGCGGGCAGGGAACAAGCACAGATACGCAGTATTTT
few,TRBJ2-1,TRBV7-3,TRBD1,CASSSQGASSYNEQFF,TGTGCCAGCAGCTCCCAGGGGGCTAGTTCTTACAATGAGCAGTTCTTC
NA,TRBJ2-7,TRBV5-1,TRBD2,CASSQGGGEYEQYF,TGCGCCAGCAGCCAGGGCGGGGGGGAGTACGAGCAGTACTTC
NA,TRBJ2-6,TRBV5-1,NA,CASSYRESSGANVLTF,TGCGCCAGCAGCTATCGTGAAAGCTCTGGGGCCAACGTCCTGACTTTC
few,TRBJ2-1,TRBV6-4,TRBD2,CASSDRRGAYNEQFF,TGTGCCAGCAGTGACCGGCGGGGGGCATACAATGAGCAGTTCTTC
NA,TRBJ2-3,TRBV7-9,TRBD2,CASSPPIAGGGTDTQYF,TGTGCCAGCAGCCCGCCGATAGCGGGGGGGGGCACAGATACGCAGTATTTT
NA,TRBJ2-3,TRBV20-1,NA,CSARRTGAGDTQYF,TGCAGTGCTAGAAGGACCGGCGCCGGAGATACGCAGTATTTT
many,TRBJ2-2,TRBV6-4,NA,CASSDRAAAGELFF,TGTGCCAGCAGTGACAGGGCGGCTGCCGGGGAGCTGTTTTTT
few,TRBJ2-3,TRBV7-2,TRBD2,CASSSSVAGGTQYF,TGTGCCAGCAGCTCCTCCGTAGCGGGGGGGACGCAGTATTTT
NA,TRBJ1-5,TRBV18,NA,CASSPQEAGNQPQHF,TGTGCCAGCTCACCACAGGAGGCGGGCAATCAGCCCCAGCATTTT
NA,TRBJ2-7,TRBV20-1,NA,CSASGRANEQYF,TGCAGTGCTAGTGGCAGGGCCAACGAGCAGTACTTC
few,TRBJ2-5,TRBV5-1,TRBD2,CASSLRGEPIFKETQYF,TGCGCCAGCAGCTTGCGGGGGGAGCCCATATTCAAAGAGACCCAGTACTTC
NA,TRBJ2-1,TRBV20-1,TRBD2,CSARPRGGGEQFF,TGCAGTGCTAGACCGCGCGGGGGGGGTGAGCAGTTCTTC
many,TRBJ1-2,TRBV12-3/TRBV12-4,NA,CASSLVPQDYGYTF,TGTGCCAGCAGTTTGGTCCCCCAGGACTATGGCTACACCTTC
NA,TRBJ2-3,TRBV6-1,NA,CASRPGDTDTQYF,TGTGCCAGCAGGCCTGGGGACACAGATACGCAGTATTTT
NA,TRBJ1-2,TRBV7-9,TRBD1,CASSKGQGHIAYGYTF,TGTGCCAGCAGCAAAGGACAGGGGCATATCGCCTATGGCTACACCTTC
NA,TRBJ2-3,TRBV9,NA,CASSRVGVTQYF,TGTGCCAGCAGCAGGGTGGGTGTAACGCAGTATTTT
NA,TRBJ2-7,TRBV3-1,NA,CASSPAGARSEQYF,TGTGCCAGCAGCCCCGCGGGGGCAAGATCCGAGCAGTACTTC
NA,TRBJ2-7,TRBV25-1,TRBD1,CASSEVGDRGYEQYF,TGTGCCAGCAGTGAAGTAGGAGACAGGGGTTACGAGCAGTACTTC
NA,TRBJ2-5,TRBV5-1,TRBD2,CASSFGGTETQYF,TGCGCCAGCAGCTTCGGGGGGACGGAGACCCAGTACTTC
many,TRBJ1-1,TRBV5-1,NA,CASSLGVTNTEAFF,TGCGCCAGCAGCTTGGGGGTAACGAACACTGAAGCTTTCTTT
NA,TRBJ1-5,TRBV3-1,TRBD1,CASSRQGLLQPQHF,TGTGCCAGCAGCCGACAGGGGCTCCTGCAGCCCCAGCATTTT
NA,TRBJ2-3,TRBV7-8,TRBD2,CASSLGGGYTSTDTQYF,TGTGCCAGCAGCTTAGGCGGGGGGTACACTAGCACAGATACGCAGTATTTT
many,TRBJ2-3,TRBV29-1,NA,CSFEFGSTDTQYF,TGCAGCTTTGAATTTGGGTCTACAGATACGCAGTATTTT
many,TRBJ2-4,TRBV4-3,NA,CASSQDPDGSKNIQYF,TGCGCCAGCAGCCAAGATCCTGACGGTAGCAAAAACATTCAGTACTTC
NA,TRBJ2-3,TRBV6-2/TRBV6-3,TRBD2,CASSYYQRGGTDTQYF,TGTGCCAGCAGTTACTATCAGCGGGGGGGTACAGATACGCAGTATTTT
NA,TRBJ2-3,TRBV29-1,TRBD1,CSVEDLGQGDTDTQYF,TGCAGCGTTGAAGATCTTGGACAGGGGGACACAGATACGCAGTATTTT